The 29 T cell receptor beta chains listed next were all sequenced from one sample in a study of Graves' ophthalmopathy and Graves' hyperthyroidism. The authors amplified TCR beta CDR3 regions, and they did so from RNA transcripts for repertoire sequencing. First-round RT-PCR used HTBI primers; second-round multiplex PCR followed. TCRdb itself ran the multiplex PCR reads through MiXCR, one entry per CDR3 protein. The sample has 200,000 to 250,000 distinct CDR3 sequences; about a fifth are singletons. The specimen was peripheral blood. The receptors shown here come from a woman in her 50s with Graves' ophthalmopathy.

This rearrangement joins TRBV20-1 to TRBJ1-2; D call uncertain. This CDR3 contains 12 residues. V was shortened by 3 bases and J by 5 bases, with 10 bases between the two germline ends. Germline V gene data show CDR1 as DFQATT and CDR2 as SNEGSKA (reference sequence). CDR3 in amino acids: CSARDPPYGYTF. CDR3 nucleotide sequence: TGCAGTGCTAGGGACCCACCTTATGGCTACACCTTC.

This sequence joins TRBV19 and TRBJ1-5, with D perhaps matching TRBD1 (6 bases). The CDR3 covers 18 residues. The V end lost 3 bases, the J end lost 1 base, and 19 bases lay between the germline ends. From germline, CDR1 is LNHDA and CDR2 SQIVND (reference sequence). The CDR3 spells CASSIGMGVGQSNQPQHF. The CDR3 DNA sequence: TGTGCCAGTAGTATTGGCATGGGGGTCGGACAGAGCAATCAGCCCCAGCATTTT.

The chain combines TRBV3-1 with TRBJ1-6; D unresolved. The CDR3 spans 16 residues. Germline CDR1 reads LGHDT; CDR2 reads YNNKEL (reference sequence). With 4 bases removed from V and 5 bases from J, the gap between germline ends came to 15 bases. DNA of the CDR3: TGTGCCAGCAGCCCCCGGACGAGAGTGGATAATTCACCCCTCCACTTT. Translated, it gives CASSPRTRVDNSPLHF.

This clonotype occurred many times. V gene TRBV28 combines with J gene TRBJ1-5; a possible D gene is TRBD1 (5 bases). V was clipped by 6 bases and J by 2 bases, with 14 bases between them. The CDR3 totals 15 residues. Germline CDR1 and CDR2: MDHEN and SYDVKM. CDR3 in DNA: TGTGCCAGCAGCAAGTCCCCCAGGGGCAATCAGCCCCAGCATTTT. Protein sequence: CASSKSPRGNQPQHF.

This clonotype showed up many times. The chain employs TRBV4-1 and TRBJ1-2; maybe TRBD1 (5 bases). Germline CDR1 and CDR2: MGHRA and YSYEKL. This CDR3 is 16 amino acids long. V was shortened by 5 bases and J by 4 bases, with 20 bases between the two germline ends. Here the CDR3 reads CASSDKATTRGYGYTF. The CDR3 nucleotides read TGCGCCAGCAGCGATAAAGCGACGACAAGGGGCTATGGCTACACCTTC.

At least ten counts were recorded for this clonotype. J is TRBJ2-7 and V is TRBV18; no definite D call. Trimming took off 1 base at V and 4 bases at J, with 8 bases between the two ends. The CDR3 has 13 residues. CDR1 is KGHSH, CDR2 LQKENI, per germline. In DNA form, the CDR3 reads TGTGCCAGCTCACCACTGAAGGGATACGAGCAGTACTTC. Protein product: CASSPLKGYEQYF.

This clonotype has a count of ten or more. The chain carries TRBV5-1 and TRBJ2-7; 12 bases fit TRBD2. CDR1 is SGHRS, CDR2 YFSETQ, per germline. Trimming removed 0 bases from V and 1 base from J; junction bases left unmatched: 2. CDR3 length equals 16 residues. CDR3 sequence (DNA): TGCGCCAGCAGCTTGGAAGGACTAGCGGGATCCTACGAGCAGTACTTC. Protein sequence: CASSLEGLAGSYEQYF.

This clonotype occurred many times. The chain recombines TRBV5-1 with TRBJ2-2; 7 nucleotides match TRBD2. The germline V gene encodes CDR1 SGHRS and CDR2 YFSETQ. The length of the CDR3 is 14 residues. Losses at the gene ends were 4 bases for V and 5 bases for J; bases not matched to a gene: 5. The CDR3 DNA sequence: TGCGCCAGCAGCCCATCACTAGCGACCGGGGAGCTGTTTTTT. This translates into CASSPSLATGELFF.

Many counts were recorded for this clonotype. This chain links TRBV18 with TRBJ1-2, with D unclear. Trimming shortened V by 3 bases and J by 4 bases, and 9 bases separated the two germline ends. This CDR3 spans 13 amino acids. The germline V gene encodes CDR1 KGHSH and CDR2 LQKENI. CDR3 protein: CASSPYAFYGYTF. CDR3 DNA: TGTGCCAGCTCACCCTACGCCTTCTATGGCTACACCTTC.

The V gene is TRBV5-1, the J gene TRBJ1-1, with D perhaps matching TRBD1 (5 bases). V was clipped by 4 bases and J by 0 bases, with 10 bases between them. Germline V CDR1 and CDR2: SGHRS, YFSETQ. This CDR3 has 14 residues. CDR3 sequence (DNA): TGCGCCAGCAGCCAAGAGGGGATGAACACTGAAGCTTTCTTT. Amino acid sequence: CASSQEGMNTEAFF.

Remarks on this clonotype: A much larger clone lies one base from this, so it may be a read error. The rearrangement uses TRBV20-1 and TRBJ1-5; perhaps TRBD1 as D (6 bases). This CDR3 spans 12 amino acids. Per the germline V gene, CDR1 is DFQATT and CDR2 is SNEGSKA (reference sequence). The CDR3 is CSASTGDQPQRF. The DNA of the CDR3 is TGCAGTGCGTCGACAGGTGATCAGCCCCAGCGTTTT.

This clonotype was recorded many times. The CDR3 loop is CSVGTIQHRGYTF. CDR3 DNA sequence: TGCAGCGTGGGAACGATCCAGCATCGCGGCTACACCTTC. The V gene is TRBV20-1, the J gene TRBJ1-2; D is unresolved. Germline V gene data show CDR1 as DFQATT and CDR2 as SNEGSKA (reference sequence). This CDR3 is built from 13 residues.

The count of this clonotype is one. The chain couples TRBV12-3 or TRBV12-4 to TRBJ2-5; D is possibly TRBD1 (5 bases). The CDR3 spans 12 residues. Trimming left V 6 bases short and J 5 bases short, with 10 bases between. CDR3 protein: CASRGRLETQYF. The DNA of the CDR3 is TGTGCCAGCAGGGGGCGTCTGGAGACCCAGTACTTC.

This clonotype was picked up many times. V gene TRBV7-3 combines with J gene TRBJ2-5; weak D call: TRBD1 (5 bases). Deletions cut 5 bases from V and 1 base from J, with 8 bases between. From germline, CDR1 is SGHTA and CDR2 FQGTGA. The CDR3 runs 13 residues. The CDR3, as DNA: TGTGCCAGCAGCCAGGGTGGCCAAGAGACCCAGTACTTC. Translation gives CASSQGGQETQYF.

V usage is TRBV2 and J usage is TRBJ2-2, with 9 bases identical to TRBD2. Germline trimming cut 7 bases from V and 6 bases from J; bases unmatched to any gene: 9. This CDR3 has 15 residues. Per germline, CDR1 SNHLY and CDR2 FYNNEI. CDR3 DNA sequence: TGTGCCAGCACGGTGACTAGCGGCGGAGCCGGGGAGCTGTTTTTT. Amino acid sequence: CASTVTSGGAGELFF.

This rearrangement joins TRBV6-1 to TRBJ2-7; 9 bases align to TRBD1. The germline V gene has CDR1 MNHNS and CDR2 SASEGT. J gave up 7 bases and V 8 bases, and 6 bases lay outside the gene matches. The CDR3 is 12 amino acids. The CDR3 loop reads CASWDRVQEQYF. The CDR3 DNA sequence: TGTGCCAGCTGGGACAGGGTACAGGAGCAGTACTTC.

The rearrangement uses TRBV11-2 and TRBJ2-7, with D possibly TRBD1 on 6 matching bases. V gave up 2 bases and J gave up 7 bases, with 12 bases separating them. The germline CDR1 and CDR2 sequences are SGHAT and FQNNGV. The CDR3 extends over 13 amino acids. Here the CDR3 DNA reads TGTGCCAGCAGCTTAAAGGACAGCATTGAGCAGTACTTC. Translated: CASSLKDSIEQYF.

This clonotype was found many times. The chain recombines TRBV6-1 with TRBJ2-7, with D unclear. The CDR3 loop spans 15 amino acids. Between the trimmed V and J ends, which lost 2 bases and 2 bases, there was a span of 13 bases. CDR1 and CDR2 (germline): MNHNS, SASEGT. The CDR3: CASSEFSRVAYEQYF. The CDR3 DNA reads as TGTGCCAGCAGTGAATTCAGCAGAGTCGCCTACGAGCAGTACTTC.

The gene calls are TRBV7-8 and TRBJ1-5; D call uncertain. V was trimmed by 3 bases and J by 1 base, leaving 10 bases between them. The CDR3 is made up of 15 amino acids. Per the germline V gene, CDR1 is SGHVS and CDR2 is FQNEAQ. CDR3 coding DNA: TGTGCCAGCAGCTTTAGATCGGGGAGCAATCAGCCCCAGCATTTT. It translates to CASSFRSGSNQPQHF.

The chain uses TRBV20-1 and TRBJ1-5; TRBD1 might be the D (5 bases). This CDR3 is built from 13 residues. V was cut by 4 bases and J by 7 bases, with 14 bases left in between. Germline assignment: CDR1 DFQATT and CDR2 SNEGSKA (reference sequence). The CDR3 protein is CSAKSPGSQPQHF. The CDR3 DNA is TGCAGTGCTAAATCCCCAGGGTCCCAGCCCCAGCATTTT.

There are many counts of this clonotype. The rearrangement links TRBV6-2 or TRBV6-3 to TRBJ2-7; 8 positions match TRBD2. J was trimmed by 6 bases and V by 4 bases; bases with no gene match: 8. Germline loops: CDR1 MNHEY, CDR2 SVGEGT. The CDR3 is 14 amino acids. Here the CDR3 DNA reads TGTGCCAGCAGTTCCCCGGGACTAGATTTCGAGCAGTACTTC. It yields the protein CASSSPGLDFEQYF.

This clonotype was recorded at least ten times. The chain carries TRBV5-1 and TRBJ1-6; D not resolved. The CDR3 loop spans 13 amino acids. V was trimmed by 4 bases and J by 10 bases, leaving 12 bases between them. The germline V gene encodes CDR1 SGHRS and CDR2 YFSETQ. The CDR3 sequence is CASSTSGYSPLHF. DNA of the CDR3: TGCGCCAGCAGCACCTCGGGGTACTCACCCCTCCACTTT.

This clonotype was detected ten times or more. As DNA, the CDR3 is TGTGCCAGCAGCTTAATGGTACAGAGCTCCTATAATTCACCCCTCCACTTT. Translating it yields CASSLMVQSSYNSPLHF. The chain is built from TRBV7-2 and TRBJ1-6; D gene ambiguous. Germline V gene sequence: CDR1 SGHTA, CDR2 FQGNSA. The CDR3 spans 17 residues. V was trimmed by 2 bases and J by 0 bases, leaving 11 bases between them.

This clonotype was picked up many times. DNA of the CDR3: TGCAGTGTTCTTGGGTACCAAGAGACCCAGTACTTC. Translated, it gives CSVLGYQETQYF. The rearrangement links TRBV20-1 to TRBJ2-5, with no clear D. The germline CDR1 and CDR2 sequences are DFQATT and SNEGSKA (reference sequence). The length of the CDR3 is 12 residues. V gave up 7 bases and J gave up 0 bases, with 9 bases separating them.

DNA of the CDR3: TGCGCCAGCAGGAACAGGGAGAACACCGGGGAGCTGTTTTTT. It codes for CASRNRENTGELFF. V usage is TRBV5-1 and J usage is TRBJ2-2; D is possibly TRBD1 (6 bases). The CDR3 sequence is 14 residues long. Per germline, CDR1 SGHRS and CDR2 YFSETQ. V dropped 5 bases and J dropped 1 base, with 9 bases sitting between them.

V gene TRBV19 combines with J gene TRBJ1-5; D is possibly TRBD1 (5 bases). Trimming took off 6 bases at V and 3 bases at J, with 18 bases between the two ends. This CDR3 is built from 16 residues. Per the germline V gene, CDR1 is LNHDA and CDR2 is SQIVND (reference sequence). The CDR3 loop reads CASRPRPDSFNQPQHF. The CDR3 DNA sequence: TGTGCCAGTAGACCCCGTCCCGACAGTTTCAATCAGCCCCAGCATTTT.

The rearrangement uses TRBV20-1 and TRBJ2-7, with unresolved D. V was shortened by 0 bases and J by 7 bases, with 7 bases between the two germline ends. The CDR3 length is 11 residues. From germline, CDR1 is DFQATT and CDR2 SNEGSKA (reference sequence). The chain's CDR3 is CSARDNGEQYF. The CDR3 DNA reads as TGCAGTGCTAGAGATAATGGGGAGCAGTACTTC.

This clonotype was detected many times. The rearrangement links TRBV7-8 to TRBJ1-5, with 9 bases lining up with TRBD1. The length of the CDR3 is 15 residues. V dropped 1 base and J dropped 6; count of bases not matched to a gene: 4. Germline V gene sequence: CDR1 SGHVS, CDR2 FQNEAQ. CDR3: CASSLGGTGLQPQHF. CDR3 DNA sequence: TGTGCCAGCAGCTTAGGGGGGACAGGGCTTCAGCCCCAGCATTTT.

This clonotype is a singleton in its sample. The CDR3 spells CASSPGTGGSNQPQHF. CDR3 DNA: TGTGCCAGCAGTCCCGGGACAGGGGGCAGCAATCAGCCCCAGCATTTT. The chain joins TRBV2 to TRBJ1-5, with 12 bases fitting TRBD1. After removal of 5 bases from V and 1 base from J, the junction contained 3 bases not matched to a gene. This CDR3 comprises 16 residues. Germline V gene lookup returns CDR1 SNHLY and CDR2 FYNNEI.